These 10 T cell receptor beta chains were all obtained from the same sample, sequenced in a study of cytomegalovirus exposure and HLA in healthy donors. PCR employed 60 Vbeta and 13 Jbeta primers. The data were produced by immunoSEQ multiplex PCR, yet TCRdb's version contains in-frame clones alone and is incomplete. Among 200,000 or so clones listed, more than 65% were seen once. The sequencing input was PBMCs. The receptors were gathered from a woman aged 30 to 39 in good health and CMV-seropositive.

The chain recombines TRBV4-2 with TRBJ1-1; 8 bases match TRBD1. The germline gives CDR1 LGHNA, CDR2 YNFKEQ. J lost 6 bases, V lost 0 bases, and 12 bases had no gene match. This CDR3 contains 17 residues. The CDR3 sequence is CASSQEPTGANIPEAFF. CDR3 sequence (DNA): TGTGCCAGCAGCCAAGAACCGACAGGGGCTAATATACCTGAAGCTTTCTTT.

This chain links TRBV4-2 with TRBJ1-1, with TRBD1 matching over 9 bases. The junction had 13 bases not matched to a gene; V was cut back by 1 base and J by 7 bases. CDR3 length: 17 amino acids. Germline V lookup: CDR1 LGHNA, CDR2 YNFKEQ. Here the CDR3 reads CASSQVSGTGRFIEAFF. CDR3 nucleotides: TGTGCCAGCAGCCAAGTTTCCGGGACAGGGCGTTTTATTGAAGCTTTCTTT.

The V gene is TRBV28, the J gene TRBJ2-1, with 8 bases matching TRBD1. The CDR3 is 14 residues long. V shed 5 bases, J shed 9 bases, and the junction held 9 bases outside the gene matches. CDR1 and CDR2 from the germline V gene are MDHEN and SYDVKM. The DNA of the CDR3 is TGTGCCAGCAGTCCCGGACAGGGATATACTGAGCAGTTCTTC. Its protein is CASSPGQGYTEQFF. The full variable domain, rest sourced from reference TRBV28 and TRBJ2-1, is DVKVTQSSRYLVKRTGEKVFLECVQDMDHENMFWYRQDPGLGLRLIYFSYDVKMKEKGDIPEGYSVSREKKERFSLILESASTNQTSMYLCASSPGQGYTEQFFGPGTRLTVL.

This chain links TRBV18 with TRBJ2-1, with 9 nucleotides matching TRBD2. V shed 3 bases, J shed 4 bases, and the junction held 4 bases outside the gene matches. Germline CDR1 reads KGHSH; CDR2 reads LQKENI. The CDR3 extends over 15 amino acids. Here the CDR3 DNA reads TGTGCCAGCTCACCCCAGCGGGAGGTGTACAATGAGCAGTTCTTC. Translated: CASSPQREVYNEQFF.

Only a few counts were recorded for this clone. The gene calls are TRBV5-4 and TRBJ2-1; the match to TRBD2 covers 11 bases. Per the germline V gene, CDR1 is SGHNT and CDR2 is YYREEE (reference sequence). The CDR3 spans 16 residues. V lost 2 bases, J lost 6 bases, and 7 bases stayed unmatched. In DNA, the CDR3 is TGTGCCAGCAGCTTAATGGGACTAGCGGAGTTCAATGAGCAGTTCTTC. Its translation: CASSLMGLAEFNEQFF.

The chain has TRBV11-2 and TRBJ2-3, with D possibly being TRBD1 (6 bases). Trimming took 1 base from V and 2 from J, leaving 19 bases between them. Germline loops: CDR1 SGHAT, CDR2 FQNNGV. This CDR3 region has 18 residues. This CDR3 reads CASSLVGGGLTITDTQYF. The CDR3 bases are TGTGCCAGCAGCTTAGTAGGTGGGGGCCTTACCATCACAGATACGCAGTATTTT. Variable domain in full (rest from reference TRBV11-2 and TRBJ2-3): EAGVAQSPRYKIIEKRQSVAFWCNPISGHATLYWYQQILGQGPKLLIQFQNNGVVDDSQLPKDRFSAERLKGVDSTLKIQPAKLEDSAVYLCASSLVGGGLTITDTQYFGPGTRLTVL.

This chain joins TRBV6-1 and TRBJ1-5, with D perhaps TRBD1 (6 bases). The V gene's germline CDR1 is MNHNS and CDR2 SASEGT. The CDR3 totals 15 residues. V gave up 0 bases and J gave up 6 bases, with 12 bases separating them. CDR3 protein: CASSEAGGLAQPQHF. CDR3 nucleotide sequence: TGTGCCAGCAGTGAAGCAGGGGGTTTAGCTCAGCCCCAGCATTTT.

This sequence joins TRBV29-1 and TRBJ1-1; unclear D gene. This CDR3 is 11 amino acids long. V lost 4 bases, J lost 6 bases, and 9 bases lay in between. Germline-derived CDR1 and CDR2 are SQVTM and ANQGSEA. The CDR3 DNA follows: TGCAGCGTTGGGGGTAGCGCTGAAGCTTTCTTT. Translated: CSVGGSAEAFF.

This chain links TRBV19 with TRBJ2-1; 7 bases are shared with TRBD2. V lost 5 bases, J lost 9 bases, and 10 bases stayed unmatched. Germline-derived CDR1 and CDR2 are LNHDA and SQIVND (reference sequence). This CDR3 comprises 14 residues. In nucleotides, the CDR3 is TGTGCCAGTAGTTCCCTAGCGGTGGTGATTGAGCAGTTCTTC. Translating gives CASSSLAVVIEQFF.

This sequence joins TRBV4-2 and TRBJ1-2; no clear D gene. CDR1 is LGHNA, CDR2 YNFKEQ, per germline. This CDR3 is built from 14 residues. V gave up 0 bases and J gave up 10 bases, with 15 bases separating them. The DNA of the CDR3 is TGTGCCAGCAGCCAAGAGTTAGCCCATAAGATCTACACCTTC. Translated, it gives CASSQELAHKIYTF.